This T cell receptor (beta chain) was documented in a study of cytomegalovirus exposure and HLA in healthy donors. Regarding the study as a whole: Reports showed the classifier diagnosing cytomegalovirus status with high specificity and sensitivity.

CDR3 length: 17 residues. V was clipped by 2 bases and J by 0 bases, with 16 bases between them. Germline CDR1 reads KGHSH; CDR2 reads LQKENI. The method was immunoSEQ multiplex PCR; TCRdb's version includes in-frame clones alone and lacks a portion of them. The sample yields about 160,000 clones, about 95% seen once. Concerning this clone itself: As yet, its antigen is unknown.

The rearrangement joins TRBV18 to TRBJ1-2, with a possible D match to TRBD1 (6 bases). The receptor was isolated from a young woman in good health and CMV-seronegative. The sample comprised PBMCs. The CDR3 loop is CASSPDYRTVPNYGYTF. The DNA of the CDR3 is TGTGCCAGCTCACCAGACTATCGGACAGTCCCTAACTATGGCTACACCTTC.